These 11 T cell receptor beta chains were sequenced from one sample in a study of quantifying T cell responses using KT2 cells. Study-wide background: cDNA was made from DNase-treated RNA using alpha and beta constant primers.

A single-stranded UMI oligo with SP2 sequence was ligated to cDNA 3' ends. An equimolar mix of RC1.1 and RC1.2 primed the beta chain across TRBC1 and TRBC2. TCRdb analysed the UMI-ligation and nested PCR reads with MiXCR anew, one entry per CDR3 protein. The repertoire holds 25,000 to 35,000 distinct CDR3 sequences, with 10% to 13% as singletons. Sequencing was carried out using PBMCs spiked with cells of the T cell clone KT2. All receptors come from a human donor.

This clonotype was counted ten times or more. V is TRBV12-3 or TRBV12-4 and J is TRBJ2-7, with TRBD1 matching over 7 bases. V gave up 7 bases and J gave up 5 bases; unmatched junction bases: 8. CDR3 size: 13 residues. CDR3: CASTQGQSNEQYF. The CDR3 region has the DNA TGTGCCAGCACCCAGGGACAGTCCAACGAGCAGTACTTC.

This clonotype has a handful of counts. V is TRBV7-2 and J is TRBJ2-3; a possible D gene is TRBD2 (5 bases). The ends were cut back, 5 bases at V and 0 bases at J, with 12 bases in the middle. The CDR3 totals 15 residues. Germline V gene lookup returns CDR1 SGHTA and CDR2 FQGNSA. CDR3 DNA: TGTGCCAGCAGCCGAAGCGGATCGAGCACAGATACGCAGTATTTT. The encoded protein is CASSRSGSSTDTQYF.

This clonotype is labeled medium-sized. The chain recombines TRBV7-7 with TRBJ2-2; D perhaps matches TRBD2 (5 bases). Germline lookup yields CDR1 SSHAT and CDR2 FNYEAQ (reference sequence). The V end lost 8 bases, the J end lost 6 bases, and 19 bases lay between the germline ends. This CDR3 is 15 amino acids long. The CDR3 loop reads CASSPDPGIAGELFF. CDR3 sequence (DNA): TGTGCCAGCTCCCCCGATCCGGGGATCGCCGGGGAGCTGTTTTTT.

This clonotype was counted only a few times. The chain carries TRBV5-1 and TRBJ1-4; no clear D. Germline CDR1 and CDR2: SGHRS and YFSETQ. Trimming pared 4 bases from V and 0 bases from J, leaving 7 bases between. The CDR3 extends over 14 amino acids. This CDR3 is CASSQYATNEKLFF. CDR3 sequence (DNA): TGCGCCAGCAGCCAATATGCAACTAATGAAAAACTGTTTTTT.

There are many counts of this clonotype. The J gene is TRBJ2-1, the V gene TRBV11-2; D is uncertain. The CDR3 length is 15 residues. Looked up from germline, CDR1 is SGHAT and CDR2 is FQNNGV. Trimming left V 0 bases short and J 8 bases short, with 14 bases between. The CDR3 loop is CASSLDPRSWDEQFF. The CDR3 coding sequence is TGTGCCAGCAGCTTAGATCCGCGGAGTTGGGATGAGCAGTTCTTC.

In its sample, this clonotype was seen many times. The chain joins TRBV2 to TRBJ2-3; 8 positions match TRBD1. The V gene's germline CDR1 is SNHLY and CDR2 FYNNEI. This CDR3 contains 14 residues. V lost 7 bases and J lost 0; bases outside the gene matches: 3. CDR3 loop: CASNRQGSTDTQYF. The CDR3 region has the DNA TGTGCCAGCAACCGACAGGGGAGCACAGATACGCAGTATTTT.

The rearrangement joins TRBV19 to TRBJ2-2; perhaps TRBD1 as D (6 bases). Trimming shortened V by 5 bases and J by 4 bases, and 14 bases separated the two germline ends. CDR1 LNHDA and CDR2 SQIVND come from the germline V gene (reference sequence). The CDR3 spans 15 residues. CDR3 sequence: CASSARGGFTGELFF. In DNA, the CDR3 is TGTGCCAGTAGTGCACGAGGGGGATTCACCGGGGAGCTGTTTTTT.

The V call is TRBV7-8, the J call TRBJ2-1, with 10 bases that match TRBD2. Germline V lookup: CDR1 SGHVS, CDR2 FQNEAQ. There are 13 residues in the CDR3. V shed 10 bases, J shed 15 bases, and the junction held 15 bases outside the gene matches. The CDR3 is CATELSMLAGVFF. CDR3 DNA: TGTGCCACAGAGCTTAGCATGCTAGCGGGGGTGTTCTTC.

At least ten counts were recorded for this clonotype. V and J are TRBV6-2 or TRBV6-3 and TRBJ2-1; 7 nucleotides align to TRBD1. This CDR3 is built from 13 residues. The V gene end was trimmed by 8 bases and the J gene end by 3 bases; junction bases not matched to a gene: 4. Germline V lookup: CDR1 MNHEY, CDR2 SVGEGT. As DNA, the CDR3 is TGTGCCAGCGGGACAGTTCGCTACAATGAGCAGTTCTTC. Translating gives CASGTVRYNEQFF.

This clonotype came up many times. The J gene is TRBJ2-1, the V gene TRBV7-8; D is possibly TRBD1 or TRBD2 (5 bases each). The CDR3 loop spans 17 amino acids. CDR1 SGHVS and CDR2 FQNEAQ come from the germline V gene. V dropped 1 base and J dropped 0 bases, with 13 bases sitting between them. The CDR3 spells CASSLVVWGTSYNEQFF. The DNA of the CDR3 is TGTGCCAGCAGCTTAGTAGTCTGGGGGACCTCCTACAATGAGCAGTTCTTC.

The chain employs TRBV9 and TRBJ2-7; tentatively, D is TRBD1 (6 bases). The CDR3 length is 14 residues. Trimming pared 2 bases from V and 1 base from J, leaving 10 bases between. Germline CDR1 reads SGDLS; CDR2 reads YYNGEE. The CDR3: CASSVSGQSYEQYF. Here the CDR3 DNA reads TGTGCCAGCAGCGTTTCTGGACAGTCCTACGAGCAGTACTTC.